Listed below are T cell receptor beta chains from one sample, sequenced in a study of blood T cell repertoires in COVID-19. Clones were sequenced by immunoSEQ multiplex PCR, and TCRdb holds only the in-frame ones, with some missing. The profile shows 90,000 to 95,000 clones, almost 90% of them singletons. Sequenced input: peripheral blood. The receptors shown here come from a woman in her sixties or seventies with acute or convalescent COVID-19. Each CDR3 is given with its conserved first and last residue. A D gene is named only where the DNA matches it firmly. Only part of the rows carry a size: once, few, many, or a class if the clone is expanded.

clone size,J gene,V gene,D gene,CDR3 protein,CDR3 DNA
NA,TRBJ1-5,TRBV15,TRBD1,CATSRGTGGNQPQHF,TGTGCCACCAGCAGAGGGACAGGGGGCAATCAGCCCCAGCATTTT
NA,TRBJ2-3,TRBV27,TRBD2,CASSLLAGITDTQYF,TGTGCCAGCAGTTTACTAGCGGGGATCACAGATACGCAGTATTTT
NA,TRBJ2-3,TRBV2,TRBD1,CASWGWDSSTDTQYF,TGTGCCAGCTGGGGGTGGGACAGTAGCACAGATACGCAGTATTTT
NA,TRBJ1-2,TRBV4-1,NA,CASSQERDGYTF,TGCGCCAGCAGCCAAGAACGGGATGGCTACACCTTC
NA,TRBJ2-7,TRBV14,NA,CASSRPGIYEEQYF,TGTGCCAGCAGCCGGCCGGGGATCTACGAAGAGCAGTACTTC
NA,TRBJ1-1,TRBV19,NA,CASSIVAMNTEAFF,TGTGCCAGTAGTATAGTAGCAATGAACACTGAAGCTTTCTTT
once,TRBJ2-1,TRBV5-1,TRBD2,CASSLAGGTNNEQFF,TGCGCCAGCAGCTTGGCGGGGGGGACTAACAATGAGCAGTTCTTC
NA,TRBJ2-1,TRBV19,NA,CASSIEGYGAYNEQFF,TGTGCCAGTAGTATAGAGGGTTACGGGGCCTACAATGAGCAGTTCTTC
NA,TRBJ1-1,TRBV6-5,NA,CASRMTGYTTEAFF,TGTGCCAGCAGGATGACAGGTTATACCACTGAAGCTTTCTTT
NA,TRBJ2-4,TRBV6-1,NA,CASSAGGPTNQNIQYF,TGTGCCAGCAGTGCTGGCGGGCCTACCAACCAAAACATTCAGTACTTC
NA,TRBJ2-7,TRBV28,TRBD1,CASSLSTGVREQYF,TGTGCCAGCAGTTTATCTACAGGGGTACGTGAGCAGTACTTC